The clone carrying this T cell receptor (beta chain) was seen just once. The record originates from a study of preoperative IRX-2 immunotherapy in early breast cancer. Clones were read by immunoSEQ multiplex PCR, and TCRdb kept only the in-frame ones, dropping some. The sample comprises tens of thousands of clones, roughly 82% of which are singletons, and about 1.5% rests with the top ten. This CDR3 has 17 amino acids. The germline V and J ends were trimmed by 1 base and 2 bases, with 17 bases remaining between them. The germline V gene has CDR1 MDHEN and CDR2 SYDVKM. Treatment in this sample: preoperative locoregional IRX-2 cytokine immunotherapy. Patients received preoperative, locoregional IRX-2 cytokine immunotherapy in a phase Ib study.

The sequenced sample was lymph node tissue, obtained after IRX-2 immunotherapy. This receptor was taken from a human donor with breast cancer. V usage is TRBV28 and J usage is TRBJ1-2; D perhaps matches TRBD1 (6 bases). CDR3 region: CASSLYGEGHRNYGYTF. CDR3 nucleotide sequence: TGTGCCAGCAGTTTATATGGGGAGGGACACCGGAACTATGGCTACACCTTC.